The entry below describes one TCR beta chain. No antigen is known for it. The data derive from a study of response to subunit inactivated influenza vaccine. Study observations and caveats: There was a suggestion from the authors that each seasonal influenza vaccination recruits few new T cells.

Via MiXCR, TCRdb re-called the RT-PCR reads, giving one row per CDR3 protein. The table has about 480,000 distinct CDR3 sequences, approximately 24% seen once. CDR1 is DFQATT, CDR2 SNEGSKA, per germline (reference sequence). This CDR3 spans 16 amino acids. V shed 4 bases and J 7 bases; nucleotides not matched to a gene: 13. The chain recombines TRBV20-1 with TRBJ1-4; 9 nucleotides match TRBD1. The TCR comes from a man aged 50-59 years who received an inactivated influenza vaccine. Sequencing was performed on CD4+ T cells sorted from PBMCs, taken 5 to 6 days after vaccination. CDR3 nucleotides: TGCAGTGCTACACAGGGGGCGCGTCGTTTGGGTGAAAAACTGTTTTTT. This codes for CSATQGARRLGEKLFF.